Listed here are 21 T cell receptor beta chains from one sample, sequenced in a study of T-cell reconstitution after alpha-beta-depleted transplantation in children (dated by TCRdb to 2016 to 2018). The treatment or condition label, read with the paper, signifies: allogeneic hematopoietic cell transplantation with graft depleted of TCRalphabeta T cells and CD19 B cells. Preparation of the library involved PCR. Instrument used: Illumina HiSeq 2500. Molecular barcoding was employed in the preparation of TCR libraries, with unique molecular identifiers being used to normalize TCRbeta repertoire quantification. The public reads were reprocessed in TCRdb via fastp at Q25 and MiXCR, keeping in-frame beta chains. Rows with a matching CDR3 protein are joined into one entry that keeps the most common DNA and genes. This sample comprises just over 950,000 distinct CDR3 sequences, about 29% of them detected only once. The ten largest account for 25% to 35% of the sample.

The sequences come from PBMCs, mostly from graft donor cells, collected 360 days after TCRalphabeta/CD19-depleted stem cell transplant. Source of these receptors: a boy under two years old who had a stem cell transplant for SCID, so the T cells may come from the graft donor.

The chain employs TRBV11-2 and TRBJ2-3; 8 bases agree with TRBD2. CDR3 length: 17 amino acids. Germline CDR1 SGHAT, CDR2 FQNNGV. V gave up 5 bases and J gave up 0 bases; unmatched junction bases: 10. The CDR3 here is CASSTYGGGRSTDTQYF. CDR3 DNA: TGTGCCAGCAGCACCTACGGGGGGGGGCGTAGCACAGATACGCAGTATTTT.

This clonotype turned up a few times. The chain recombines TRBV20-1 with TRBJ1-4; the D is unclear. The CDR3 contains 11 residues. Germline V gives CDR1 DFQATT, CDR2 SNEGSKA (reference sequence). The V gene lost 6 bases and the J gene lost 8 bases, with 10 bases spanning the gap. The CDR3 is CSAPSREKLFF. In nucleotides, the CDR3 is TGCAGTGCCCCGTCAAGGGAAAAACTGTTTTTT.

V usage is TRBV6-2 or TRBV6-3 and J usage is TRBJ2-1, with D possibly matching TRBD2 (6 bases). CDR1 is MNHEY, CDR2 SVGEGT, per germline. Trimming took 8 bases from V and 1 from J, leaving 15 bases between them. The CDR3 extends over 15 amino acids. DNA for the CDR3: TGTGCCAGCGTCGGAGGGGCGATTTCCTACAATGAGCAGTTCTTC. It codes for CASVGGAISYNEQFF.

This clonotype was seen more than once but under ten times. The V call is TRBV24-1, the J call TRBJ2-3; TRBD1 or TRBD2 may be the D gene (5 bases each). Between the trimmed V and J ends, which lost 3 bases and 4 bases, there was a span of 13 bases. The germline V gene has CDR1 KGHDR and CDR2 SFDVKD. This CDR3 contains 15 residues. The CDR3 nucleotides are TGTGCCACCAGTGATCCGCCCCAGGGAGCAGATACGCAGTATTTT. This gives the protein CATSDPPQGADTQYF.

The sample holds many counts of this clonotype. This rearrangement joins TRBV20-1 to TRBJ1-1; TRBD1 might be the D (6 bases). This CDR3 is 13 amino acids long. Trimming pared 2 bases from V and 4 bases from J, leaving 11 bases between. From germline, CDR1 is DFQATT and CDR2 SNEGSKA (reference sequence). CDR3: CSARTTGRTEAFF. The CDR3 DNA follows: TGCAGTGCTAGAACCACAGGGCGCACTGAAGCTTTCTTT.

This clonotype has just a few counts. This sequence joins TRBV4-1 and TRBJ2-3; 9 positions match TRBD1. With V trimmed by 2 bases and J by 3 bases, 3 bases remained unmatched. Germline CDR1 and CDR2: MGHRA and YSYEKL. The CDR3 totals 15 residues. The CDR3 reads CASSQPGQGTDTQYF. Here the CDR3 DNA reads TGCGCCAGCAGCCAACCGGGACAGGGAACAGATACGCAGTATTTT.

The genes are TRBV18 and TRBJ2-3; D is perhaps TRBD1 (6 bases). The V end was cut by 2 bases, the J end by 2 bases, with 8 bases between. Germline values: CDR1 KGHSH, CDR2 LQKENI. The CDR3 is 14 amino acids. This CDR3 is CASSPGQNTDTQYF. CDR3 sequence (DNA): TGTGCCAGCTCACCAGGACAGAACACAGATACGCAGTATTTT.

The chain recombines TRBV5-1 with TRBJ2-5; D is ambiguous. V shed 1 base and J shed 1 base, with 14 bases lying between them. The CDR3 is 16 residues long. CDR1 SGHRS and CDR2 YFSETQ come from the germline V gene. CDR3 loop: CASSLSGRSPQETQYF. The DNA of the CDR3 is TGCGCCAGCAGCTTGTCAGGTCGGTCTCCCCAAGAGACCCAGTACTTC.

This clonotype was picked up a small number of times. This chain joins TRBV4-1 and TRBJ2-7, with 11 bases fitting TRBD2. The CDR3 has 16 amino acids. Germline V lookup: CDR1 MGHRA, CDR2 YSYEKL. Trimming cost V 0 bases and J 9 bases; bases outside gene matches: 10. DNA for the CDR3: TGCGCCAGCAGCCAAGATGGGACTAGCGGTGTAGGGGGGCAGTACTTC. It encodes CASSQDGTSGVGGQYF.

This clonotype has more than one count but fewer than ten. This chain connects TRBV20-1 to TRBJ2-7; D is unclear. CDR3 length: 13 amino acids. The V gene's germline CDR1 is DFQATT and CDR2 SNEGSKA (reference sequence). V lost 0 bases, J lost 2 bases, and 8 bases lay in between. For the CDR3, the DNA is TGCAGTGCTAGAGATTCGGCAGCCTACGAGCAGTACTTC. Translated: CSARDSAAYEQYF.

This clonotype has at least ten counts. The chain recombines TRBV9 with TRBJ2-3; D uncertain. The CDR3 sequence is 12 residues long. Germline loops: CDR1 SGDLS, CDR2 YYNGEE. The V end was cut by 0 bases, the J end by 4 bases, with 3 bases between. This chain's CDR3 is CASSVGSDTQYF. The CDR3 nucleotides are TGTGCCAGCAGCGTAGGATCAGATACGCAGTATTTT.

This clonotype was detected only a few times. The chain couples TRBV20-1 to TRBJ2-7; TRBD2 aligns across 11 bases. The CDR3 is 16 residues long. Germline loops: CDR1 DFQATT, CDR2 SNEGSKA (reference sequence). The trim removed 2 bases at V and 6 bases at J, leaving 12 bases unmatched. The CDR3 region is CSARRASSGGYGEQYF. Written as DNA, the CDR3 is TGCAGTGCTAGAAGAGCGTCTAGCGGGGGGTACGGCGAGCAGTACTTC.

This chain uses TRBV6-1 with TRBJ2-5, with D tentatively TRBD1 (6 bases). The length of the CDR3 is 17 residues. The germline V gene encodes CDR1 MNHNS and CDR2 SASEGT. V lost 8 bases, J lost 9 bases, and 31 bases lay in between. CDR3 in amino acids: CASGTGTPEQRRRAQYF. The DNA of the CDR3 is TGTGCCAGCGGGACCGGGACACCAGAACAAAGGCGTAGGGCCCAGTACTTC.

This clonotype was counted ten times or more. CDR3 DNA sequence: TGCAGCGCGCAAAGAGGTAGGGCCTGGGACAAGGTTGCAGATACGCAGTATTTT. Translation: CSAQRGRAWDKVADTQYF. This rearrangement joins TRBV29-1 to TRBJ2-3, with D maybe TRBD1 (6 bases). CDR1 is SQVTM and CDR2 is ANQGSEA in the germline V gene. The CDR3 runs to 18 residues. With 7 bases removed from V and 4 bases from J, the gap between germline ends came to 30 bases.

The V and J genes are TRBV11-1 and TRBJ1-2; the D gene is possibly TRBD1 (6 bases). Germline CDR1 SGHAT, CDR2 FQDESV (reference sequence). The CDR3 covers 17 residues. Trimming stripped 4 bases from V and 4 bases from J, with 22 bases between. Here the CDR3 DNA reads TGTGCCAGCAGCTCAGCCATCCCCTCCCAGGGGCCCTATGGCTACACCTTC. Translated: CASSSAIPSQGPYGYTF.

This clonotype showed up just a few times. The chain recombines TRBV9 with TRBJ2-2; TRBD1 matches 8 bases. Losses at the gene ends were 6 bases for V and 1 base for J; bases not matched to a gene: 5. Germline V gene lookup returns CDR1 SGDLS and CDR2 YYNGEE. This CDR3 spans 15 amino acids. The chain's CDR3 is CASNRQGRNTGELFF. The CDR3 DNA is TGTGCCAGCAACAGACAGGGGCGGAACACCGGGGAGCTGTTTTTT.

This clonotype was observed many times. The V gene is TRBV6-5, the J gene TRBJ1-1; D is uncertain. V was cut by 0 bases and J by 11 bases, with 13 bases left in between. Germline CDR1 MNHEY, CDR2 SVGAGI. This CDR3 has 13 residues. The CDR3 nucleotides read TGTGCCAGCAGTTACTCGAGTGAAGGGTCGGCTTTCTTT. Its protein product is CASSYSSEGSAFF.

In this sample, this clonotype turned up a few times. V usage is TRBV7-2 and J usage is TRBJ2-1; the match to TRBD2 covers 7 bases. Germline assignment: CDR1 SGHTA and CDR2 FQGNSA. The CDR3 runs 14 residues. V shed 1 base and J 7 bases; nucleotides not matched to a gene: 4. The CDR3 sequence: CASSLVRGGNEQFF. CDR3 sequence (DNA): TGTGCCAGCAGCTTAGTGCGGGGAGGGAATGAGCAGTTCTTC.

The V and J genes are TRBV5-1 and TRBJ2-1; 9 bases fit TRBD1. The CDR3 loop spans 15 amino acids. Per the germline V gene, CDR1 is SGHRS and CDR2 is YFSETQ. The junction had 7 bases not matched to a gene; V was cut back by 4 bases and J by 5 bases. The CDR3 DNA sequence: TGCGCCAGCAGCCGTACAGGGGGCGTCAACAATGAGCAGTTCTTC. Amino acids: CASSRTGGVNNEQFF.

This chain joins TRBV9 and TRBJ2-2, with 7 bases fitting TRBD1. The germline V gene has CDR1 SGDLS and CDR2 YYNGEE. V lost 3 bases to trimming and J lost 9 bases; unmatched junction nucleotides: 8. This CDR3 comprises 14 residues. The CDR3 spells CASSATGWLRELFF. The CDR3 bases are TGTGCCAGCAGCGCGACAGGGTGGTTACGGGAGCTGTTTTTT.

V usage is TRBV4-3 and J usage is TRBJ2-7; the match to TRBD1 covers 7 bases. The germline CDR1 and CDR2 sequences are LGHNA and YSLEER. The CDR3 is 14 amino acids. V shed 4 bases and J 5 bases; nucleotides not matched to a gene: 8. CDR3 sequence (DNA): TGCGCCAGCAGCCTAAGGGGGCTGGGGGACGAGCAGTACTTC. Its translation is CASSLRGLGDEQYF.